The T cell receptor beta chain described here comes from a study of regulatory T cells in long-lasting Graves disease. Study-level points and caveats: Persistent disease preferred TRBV28, TRBJ1-2 and TRBJ2-5. Graves' patients with persistent disease showed TCR diversity lower than patients newly diagnosed.

Arm-PCR with iRepertoire HTBI primers amplified the CDR3 regions for these TCR beta libraries. TCRdb re-derived calls from the multiplex PCR reads in MiXCR, one entry per CDR3 protein. The table lists a few hundred thousand distinct CDR3 sequences, approximately 16% of them singletons. This clonotype was recorded at least ten times. What it binds is unknown. Specified time point: newly diagnosed GD, antithyroid drugs for less than 3 months. From RNA extracted from PBMCs, the TCR library was made. From germline, CDR1 is SGHVS and CDR2 FQNEAQ. V lost 5 bases, J lost 6 bases, and 9 bases stayed unmatched. CDR3 length equals 15 residues. In addition, the sample was reused for a study of T cells in Graves' hyperthyroidism and ophthalmopathy. That source adds: Across 18 months, stable Graves' hyperthyroidism was marked by no progression to ophthalmopathy. Researchers found most expanded thyroid clonotypes above 0.001 in blood as well.

The TCR comes from a woman aged 40 to 50 with Graves disease. Sequencing was performed on peripheral blood mononuclear cells (PBMCs), taken at new diagnosis, from a patient treated with antithyroid drugs. The V gene is TRBV7-8, the J gene TRBJ1-5, with 8 bases fitting TRBD1. The CDR3: CASSVDRGWAQPQHF. The CDR3 DNA sequence: TGTGCCAGCAGCGTTGACAGGGGATGGGCTCAGCCCCAGCATTTT.